This TCR beta chain was identified during a study of cytomegalovirus exposure and HLA in healthy donors. Study-level results: Listed as cytomegalovirus-associated were 150 or so TCR beta chains. Most TCR sequences were rare, but some public TCRs occurred in many donors. In vitro data verified three CMV-associated chains as specific for CMV antigens.

The table came from immunoSEQ multiplex PCR; TCRdb's copy has only in-frame clones and leaves some out. In the table there are roughly 150,000 clones, 85% to 90% of which are singletons. Of note for this clone: The antigen is undetermined.

Trimming took 0 bases from V and 6 from J, leaving 9 bases between them. CDR3 length: 14 residues. Germline assignment: CDR1 MGHDK and CDR2 SYGVNS. The chain has TRBV25-1 and TRBJ2-1; D unclear. This receptor was obtained from a young man in good health and CMV-seronegative. Source material: PBMCs. The chain's CDR3 is CASSEYDRVNEQFF. In DNA form, the CDR3 reads TGTGCCAGCAGTGAATATGACCGGGTCAATGAGCAGTTCTTC. The full variable domain, in which reference TRBV25-1 and TRBJ2-1 provide the parts outside the CDR3, is EADIYQTPRYLVIGTGKKITLECSQTMGHDKMYWYQQDPGMELHLIHYSYGVNSTEKGDLSSESTVSRIRTEHFPLTLESARPSHTSQYLCASSEYDRVNEQFFGPGTRLTVL.